These 17 T cell receptor beta chains were sequenced from one sample in a study of cytomegalovirus exposure and HLA in healthy donors. The PCR ran on 60 Vbeta and 13 Jbeta primers. Only in-frame clones appear in the TCRdb table, and some are missing; sequencing was by immunoSEQ multiplex PCR. The sample table includes fewer than 200,000 clones. The sequenced material came from PBMCs. The receptors were gathered from a man aged 25 to 40 in good health and CMV-seronegative.

The chain couples TRBV19 to TRBJ2-1, with 8 bases lining up with TRBD2. Trimming at V came to 8 bases and at J to 0 bases, leaving 15 bases not matched to a gene. CDR3 length: 18 amino acids. CDR1 is LNHDA and CDR2 is SQIVND in the germline V gene (reference sequence). Written as DNA, the CDR3 is TGTGCCAGTTCGTCCGCGGGAGGCTCTTTGAGCTCCTACAATGAGCAGTTCTTC. Encoded protein: CASSSAGGSLSSYNEQFF.

The rearrangement uses TRBV7-9 and TRBJ1-5; D gene ambiguous. The V and J ends lost 5 bases and 5 bases respectively, with 13 bases between them. This CDR3 region has 14 residues. CDR1 is SEHNR and CDR2 is FQNEAQ in the germline V gene (reference sequence). The CDR3 DNA follows: TGTGCCAGCAGCGCCGGCCGGGTAGATCAGCCCCAGCATTTT. Translated: CASSAGRVDQPQHF. Full variable domain (missing parts from reference TRBV7-9 and TRBJ1-5): DTGVSQNPRHKITKRGQNVTFRCDPISEHNRLYWYRQTLGQGPEFLTYFQNEAQLEKSRLLSDRFSAERPKGSFSTLEIQRTEQGDSAMYLCASSAGRVDQPQHFGDGTRLSIL.

The V call is TRBV7-9, the J call TRBJ1-2; D remains unclear. V was pared by 1 base and J by 7 bases, with 13 bases between. There are 14 residues in the CDR3. CDR1 and CDR2 from the germline V gene are SEHNR and FQNEAQ (reference sequence). CDR3 loop: CASSLGTGFSGYTF. The CDR3 DNA is TGTGCCAGCAGCTTAGGGACGGGGTTTAGTGGCTACACCTTC.

The chain links TRBV29-1 to TRBJ2-7; the D is unclear. Trimming removed 5 bases at V and 4 bases at J, with 9 bases between. The CDR3 covers 11 residues. CDR1 and CDR2 (germline): SQVTM, ANQGSEA. The CDR3, as DNA: TGCAGCGTTCAGGTGGAATACGAGCAGTACTTC. Translating it yields CSVQVEYEQYF.

V usage is TRBV19 and J usage is TRBJ2-7, with TRBD2 as a possible D gene (6 bases). Germline lookup yields CDR1 LNHDA and CDR2 SQIVND (reference sequence). Trimming shortened V by 5 bases and J by 7 bases, and 15 bases separated the two germline ends. This CDR3 comprises 13 residues. The CDR3 DNA reads as TGTGCCAGTAGTCTGAGACTAGTGGGTGAGCAGTACTTC. Amino acids: CASSLRLVGEQYF.

A remark on this clone: In the same sample, other DNA sequences code for this CDR3. The chain carries TRBV5-1 and TRBJ2-3; D gene uncertain. Trimming shortened V by 0 bases and J by 4 bases, and 6 bases separated the two germline ends. CDR3 length: 13 amino acids. The germline V gene has CDR1 SGHRS and CDR2 YFSETQ. The CDR3 protein is CASSLVAPDTQYF. The CDR3, as DNA: TGCGCCAGCAGCTTGGTGGCACCAGATACGCAGTATTTT.

V gene TRBV29-1 combines with J gene TRBJ2-7; 8 nucleotides line up with TRBD2. J was trimmed by 6 bases and V by 7 bases; bases with no gene match: 11. CDR1 and CDR2 from the germline V gene are SQVTM and ANQGSEA. The CDR3 runs 13 residues. CDR3 protein: CSASAGALAEQYF. For the CDR3, the DNA is TGCAGCGCATCAGCGGGGGCTCTCGCCGAGCAGTACTTC.

This chain links TRBV6-1 with TRBJ1-1; D gene ambiguous. V lost 7 bases and J 7 bases, leaving 19 bases between the germline ends. The CDR3 sequence is 14 residues long. Germline V gene sequence: CDR1 MNHNS, CDR2 SASEGT. The CDR3 protein is CASTVSGEYLEAFF. CDR3 coding DNA: TGTGCCAGCACGGTTTCGGGAGAATATCTTGAAGCTTTCTTT.

The chain links TRBV2 to TRBJ2-7; no firm D call. CDR1 and CDR2 (germline): SNHLY, FYNNEI. The CDR3 totals 14 residues. V was shortened by 8 bases and J by 0 bases, with 14 bases between the two germline ends. CDR3 protein: CASLELDYSYEQYF. CDR3 bases: TGTGCCAGCCTAGAGTTAGATTACTCCTACGAGCAGTACTTC.

The V and J genes are TRBV10-1 and TRBJ1-1, with a tentative D call TRBD1 (6 bases). V lost 4 bases and J lost 1, with 7 bases in between. CDR3 size: 13 residues. Germline CDR1 WNHNN, CDR2 SYGVQD (reference sequence). The CDR3 DNA reads TGCGCCAGCAGTGCACAGGGGAACACTGAAGCTTTCTTT. Its protein is CASSAQGNTEAFF.

The chain is built from TRBV9 and TRBJ2-1, with 7 bases identical to TRBD1. The CDR3 totals 15 residues. Germline lookup yields CDR1 SGDLS and CDR2 YYNGEE. V shed 3 bases, J shed 6 bases, and the junction held 9 bases outside the gene matches. The CDR3 nucleotides read TGTGCCAGCAGCGCGACAGGGTCCCCCCGCAATGAGCAGTTCTTC. It is translated as CASSATGSPRNEQFF.

V and J are TRBV5-6 and TRBJ1-2; D remains ambiguous. Trimming stripped 0 bases from V and 5 bases from J, with 11 bases between. The CDR3 runs 14 residues. CDR1 SGHDT and CDR2 YYEEEE come from the germline V gene. This chain's CDR3 is CASSLGEGGYGYTF. CDR3 DNA sequence: TGTGCCAGCAGCTTGGGGGAGGGCGGGTATGGCTACACCTTC.

J is TRBJ2-7 and V is TRBV28; TRBD2 matches at 13 bases. CDR3 size: 21 residues. V dropped 2 bases and J dropped 5; count of bases not matched to a gene: 21. Germline CDR1 reads MDHEN; CDR2 reads SYDVKM. This CDR3 is CASSLSRQVGLAGSRSHEQYF. The CDR3 coding sequence is TGTGCCAGCAGTTTAAGCCGACAGGTGGGACTAGCGGGAAGTAGGAGCCACGAGCAGTACTTC.

CDR3 in amino acids: CASSAGTSNTEAFF. Written as DNA, the CDR3 is TGTGCCAGCAGTGCCGGGACATCTAACACTGAAGCTTTCTTT. This chain connects TRBV6-1 to TRBJ1-1, with D tentatively TRBD1 (6 bases). Germline-derived CDR1 and CDR2 are MNHNS and SASEGT. The CDR3 sequence is 14 residues long. V was cut by 4 bases and J by 2 bases, with 11 bases left in between.

V gene TRBV7-2 combines with J gene TRBJ2-7; a weak D match, TRBD1 (5 bases). CDR3 length: 15 residues. Between the trimmed V and J ends, which lost 3 bases and 0 bases, there was a span of 12 bases. Germline lookup yields CDR1 SGHTA and CDR2 FQGNSA. The CDR3 DNA reads TGTGCCAGCAGCTTGACAGTCCTCCACTCCTACGAGCAGTACTTC. Its translation: CASSLTVLHSYEQYF.

This chain uses TRBV25-1 with TRBJ1-6; D might be TRBD1 (6 bases). Germline CDR1 MGHDK, CDR2 SYGVNS. The CDR3 loop spans 16 amino acids. Between the trimmed V and J ends, which lost 4 bases and 0 bases, there was a span of 10 bases. As DNA, the CDR3 is TGTGCCAGCAGTGCATCAGGGGACTCCTATAATTCACCCCTCCACTTT. Translation: CASSASGDSYNSPLHF.

V is TRBV7-2 and J is TRBJ1-1, with D perhaps matching TRBD1 (5 bases). Trimming removed 3 bases at V and 3 bases at J, with 8 bases between. This CDR3 region has 13 residues. In germline, CDR1 is SGHTA, CDR2 FQGNSA. The CDR3 reads CASSLDIHTEAFF. CDR3 nucleotides: TGTGCCAGCAGCTTGGACATACACACTGAAGCTTTCTTT.